Following are 22 T cell receptor beta chains from one sample sequenced in a study of somatic mutations in cytotoxic T cells in rheumatoid arthritis. The table came from immunoSEQ multiplex PCR; TCRdb's copy has only in-frame clones and leaves some out. The table includes about 4,200 clones, approximately 77% detected once. Input material: CD8+ T cells sorted from blood. The receptors were gathered from an adult with rheumatoid arthritis.

V usage is TRBV11-2 and J usage is TRBJ2-7; either TRBD1 or TRBD2 may fit D (6 bases each). CDR3 length: 14 residues. Germline assignment: CDR1 SGHAT and CDR2 FQNNGV. V lost 3 bases, J lost 4 bases, and 13 bases lay in between. In DNA form, the CDR3 reads TGTGCCAGCAGCTTCGGAGGGGGAGCTTACGAGCAGTACTTC. As protein: CASSFGGGAYEQYF.

This clone was detected only a few times. The chain couples TRBV10-3 to TRBJ2-3, with D possibly called TRBD1 or TRBD2 (5 bases each). Deletions cut 6 bases from V and 4 bases from J, with 8 bases between. The CDR3 length is 12 residues. CDR1 and CDR2 (germline): ENHRY, SYGVKD. The CDR3 protein is CAIRRGADTQYF. CDR3 bases: TGTGCCATCAGGAGGGGCGCAGATACGCAGTATTTT.

The CDR3 spells CASSQTPGALGQQYF. As DNA, the CDR3 is TGCGCCAGCAGCCAGACCCCAGGGGCCCTAGGGCAGCAGTACTTC. The genes are TRBV4-3 and TRBJ2-7; a weak D match, TRBD1 (6 bases). Between the trimmed V and J ends, which lost 3 bases and 8 bases, there was a span of 20 bases. The CDR3 is made up of 15 amino acids. The germline gives CDR1 LGHNA, CDR2 YSLEER.

V usage is TRBV4-3 and J usage is TRBJ2-3, with 10 bases fitting TRBD1. The CDR3 runs to 16 residues. The junction had 7 bases not matched to a gene; V was cut back by 3 bases and J by 4 bases. Germline V gene lookup returns CDR1 LGHNA and CDR2 YSLEER. Here the CDR3 reads CASSHTPGTGADTQYF. CDR3 nucleotides: TGCGCCAGCAGCCACACACCCGGGACAGGGGCAGATACGCAGTATTTT.

This clone came up once. The genes are TRBV5-6 and TRBJ1-2; 7 bases are shared with TRBD1. V lost 2 bases and J lost 8; bases outside the gene matches: 3. Germline assignment: CDR1 SGHDT and CDR2 YYEEEE. This CDR3 region has 12 residues. The CDR3 DNA reads TGTGCCAGCAGCTTCGGGACAGCCGGCTACACCTTC. It specifies CASSFGTAGYTF.

This chain joins TRBV21-1 and TRBJ2-3. TRBV21-1 constitutes a pseudogene. The CDR3 has 23 amino acids. The CDR3: CASSIFPTNELAKLLQHPDTQYF. The CDR3 coding sequence is TGTGCCAGCAGCATTTTCCCGACGAATGAACTCGCAAAACTATTACAGCACCCGGATACGCAGTATTTT.

This clone was detected only a few times. This chain uses TRBV18 with TRBJ1-1; D gene ambiguous. Trimming cost V 6 bases and J 1 base, with 6 bases left between them. The CDR3 consists of 12 residues. From germline, CDR1 is KGHSH and CDR2 LQKENI. This CDR3 reads CASSPGNTEAFF. The CDR3 nucleotides read TGTGCCAGCTCCCCAGGGAACACTGAAGCTTTCTTT.

In this sample, this clone turned up once. The CDR3 is CASSLVRNEKLFF. CDR3 in DNA: TGTGCCAGCAGTTTGGTCAGGAATGAAAAACTGTTTTTT. The chain has TRBV27 and TRBJ1-4; D remains ambiguous. The CDR3 is 13 residues long. Trimming pared 3 bases from V and 5 bases from J, leaving 7 bases between. From germline, CDR1 is MNHEY and CDR2 SMNVEV (reference sequence).

The genes are TRBV7-3 and TRBJ2-1; D remains unclear. V lost 5 bases and J lost 7, with 9 bases in between. CDR1 and CDR2 (germline): SGHTA, FQGTGA. The CDR3 has 12 amino acids. The CDR3 DNA reads TGTGCCAGCAGCCACGGAGCTAATGAGCAGTTCTTC. Its protein product is CASSHGANEQFF.

J is TRBJ2-3 and V is TRBV13; 9 bases are shared with TRBD2. The V segment lost 5 bases and the J segment 1 base; nucleotides outside the gene matches: 4. The CDR3 is made up of 15 amino acids. Germline CDR1 reads PRHDT; CDR2 reads FYEKMQ (reference sequence). The CDR3 bases are TGTGCCAGCAGCCCAAGGACTAGCGGCACAGATACGCAGTATTTT. Translated, it gives CASSPRTSGTDTQYF. The full variable domain, with the rest looked up from reference TRBV13 and TRBJ2-3, is AAGVIQSPRHLIKEKRETATLKCYPIPRHDTVYWYQQGPGQDPQFLISFYEKMQSDKGSIPDRFSAQQFSDYHSELNMSSLELGDSALYFCASSPRTSGTDTQYFGPGTRLTVL.

The chain has TRBV14 and TRBJ1-6; no clear D gene. Germline V gives CDR1 SGHDN, CDR2 FVKESK. This CDR3 spans 18 amino acids. V dropped 0 bases and J dropped 0 bases, with 12 bases sitting between them. CDR3 coding DNA: TGTGCCAGCAGCCAAGATTGGAAGGTGAGCTCCTATAATTCACCCCTCCACTTT. It codes for CASSQDWKVSSYNSPLHF.

This clone was counted between two and nine times. The chain links TRBV9 to TRBJ2-7; the match to TRBD1 covers 10 bases. The germline CDR1 and CDR2 sequences are SGDLS and YYNGEE. V was clipped by 4 bases and J by 3 bases; unmatched bases: 7. The CDR3 runs 15 residues. The CDR3 DNA sequence: TGTGCCAGCAGCCCGGGACAGGGGATCGTCTACGAGCAGTACTTC. Its protein product is CASSPGQGIVYEQYF.

In DNA form, the CDR3 reads TGTGCCAGCAGCTTAGCGAGAACAGGAATGAACACTGAAGCTTTCTTT. It is translated as CASSLARTGMNTEAFF. This chain joins TRBV7-9 and TRBJ1-1; the D gene is possibly TRBD1 (5 bases). The length of the CDR3 is 16 residues. The V gene's germline CDR1 is SEHNR and CDR2 FQNEAQ (reference sequence). The germline V and J ends were trimmed by 0 bases and 0 bases, with 11 bases remaining between them.

This chain links TRBV6-5 with TRBJ1-5; 7 nucleotides line up with TRBD1. Germline loops: CDR1 MNHEY, CDR2 SVGAGI. The CDR3 contains 16 residues. With V trimmed by 0 bases and J by 2 bases, 4 bases remained unmatched. The CDR3 sequence is CASSYSKGTGNQPQHF. The CDR3 DNA is TGTGCCAGCAGTTACTCGAAAGGGACAGGCAATCAGCCCCAGCATTTT.

The V call is TRBV2, the J call TRBJ2-7, with 9 bases identical to TRBD1. J lost 3 bases, V lost 6 bases, and 12 bases had no gene match. The CDR3 loop spans 16 amino acids. Germline V gene lookup returns CDR1 SNHLY and CDR2 FYNNEI. CDR3 loop: CASSGTSDRGYYEQYF. Written as DNA, the CDR3 is TGTGCCAGCAGCGGAACTTCGGACAGGGGATACTACGAGCAGTACTTC.

V usage is TRBV13 and J usage is TRBJ2-7; TRBD1 matches at 9 bases. The J segment lost 2 bases and the V segment lost 7 bases, leaving 9 bases of the junction unmatched. The length of the CDR3 is 15 residues. Looked up from germline, CDR1 is PRHDT and CDR2 is FYEKMQ (reference sequence). In nucleotides, the CDR3 is TGTGCCAGCACCCCCGACAGGGGGAAAACCTACGAGCAGTACTTC. Amino acid sequence: CASTPDRGKTYEQYF.

The V gene is TRBV7-9, the J gene TRBJ1-2; the match to TRBD1 covers 11 bases. Germline V CDR1 and CDR2: SEHNR, FQNEAQ (reference sequence). With V trimmed by 7 bases and J by 3 bases, 4 bases remained unmatched. The CDR3 runs 14 residues. The CDR3 protein is CASTGQGGYYGYTF. The CDR3 DNA reads as TGTGCCAGCACGGGACAGGGGGGTTACTATGGCTACACCTTC.

This clone has just a few counts. This rearrangement joins TRBV4-3 to TRBJ2-7; 9 positions agree with TRBD2. This CDR3 spans 15 amino acids. CDR1 and CDR2 from the germline V gene are LGHNA and YSLEER. Unmatched junction bases numbered 4, after V lost 0 bases and J lost 4 bases. CDR3 sequence reads: CASSQELAGAYEQYF. CDR3 DNA sequence: TGCGCCAGCAGCCAAGAGTTAGCGGGGGCATACGAGCAGTACTTC.

By share of the sample, this clone is large (0.1 to 1%). The chain recombines TRBV2 with TRBJ2-2, with a tentative D call TRBD1 (6 bases). CDR1 and CDR2 from the germline V gene are SNHLY and FYNNEI. The CDR3 is 13 residues long. The ends were cut back, 8 bases at V and 1 base at J, with 8 bases in the middle. Written as DNA, the CDR3 is TGTGCCAGCCTGGGACAGAACACCGGGGAGCTGTTTTTT. Its translation is CASLGQNTGELFF.

The chain links TRBV7-9 to TRBJ2-2; no reliable D call. CDR1 SEHNR and CDR2 FQNEAQ come from the germline V gene (reference sequence). Trimming took 5 bases from V and 6 from J, leaving 10 bases between them. The CDR3 contains 13 residues. The CDR3 nucleotides are TGTGCCAGCAGCCCCCTCCGGTCCGGGGAGCTGTTTTTT. Translation: CASSPLRSGELFF.

This sequence joins TRBV9 and TRBJ1-2; 7 bases map to TRBD1. With V trimmed by 4 bases and J by 0 bases, 6 bases remained unmatched. In germline, CDR1 is SGDLS, CDR2 YYNGEE. The CDR3 runs to 15 residues. CDR3 in DNA: TGTGCCAGCAGCCCTCGACAGGGCCCTAACTATGGCTACACCTTC. This encodes CASSPRQGPNYGYTF.

This clone has a handful of counts. The chain joins TRBV4-2 to TRBJ2-1; D might be TRBD1 (5 bases). V was trimmed by 4 bases and J by 8 bases, leaving 9 bases between them. The germline CDR1 and CDR2 sequences are LGHNA and YNFKEQ. CDR3 length: 12 residues. CDR3 amino acids: CASSRGADEQFF. The CDR3 DNA reads TGTGCCAGCAGCCGTGGGGCCGATGAGCAGTTCTTC.